This passage covers 18 T cell receptor beta chains from one sample sequenced in a study of Graves' ophthalmopathy and Graves' hyperthyroidism. Researchers took RNA transcripts and amplified TCR beta CDR3 regions from them. Amplification began with first-round RT-PCR using HTBI primers, then second-round multiplex PCR was performed. Each CDR3 protein is one row after TCRdb ran MiXCR on the multiplex PCR reads. The table has hundreds of thousands of distinct CDR3 sequences, roughly 14% seen once. Material for sequencing was blood. The source is a woman in her thirties with Graves' ophthalmopathy.

This clonotype was recorded a few times. The chain links TRBV25-1 to TRBJ2-2, with no clear D. Trimming cost V 6 bases and J 3 bases, with 5 bases left between them. This CDR3 spans 12 amino acids. Germline CDR1 MGHDK, CDR2 SYGVNS. Here the CDR3 DNA reads TGTGCCAGCAGCGGCGACACCGGGGAGCTGTTTTTT. It encodes CASSGDTGELFF.

Comments on this clonotype: A much larger clone lies a single base off, so this may be a read error. The chain combines TRBV27 with TRBJ1-2; the D gene is possibly TRBD1 (5 bases). The CDR3 runs 14 residues. The V gene's germline CDR1 is MNHEY and CDR2 SMNVEV (reference sequence). CDR3 loop: CASSLGQGRGGYIF. CDR3 in DNA: TGTGCCAGCAGTTTGGGGCAAGGGCGCGGAGGCTACATCTTC.

Points on this clonotype: A much larger clone differs from this one at a single base, so this may be a read error. The chain has TRBV6-1 and TRBJ2-5, with 10 bases lining up with TRBD2. The CDR3 has 15 residues. CDR1 and CDR2 from the germline V gene are MNHNS and SASEGT. CDR3 loop: CAISGAAGGLETQYF. CDR3 DNA sequence: TGTGCCATCAGTGGAGCAGCGGGAGGGTTAGAGACCCAGTACTTC.

The table lists this clonotype with many counts. The CDR3 sequence: CASSYPTGGRGQPQHF. CDR3 DNA sequence: TGTGCCAGCAGCTATCCGACGGGTGGCCGGGGTCAGCCCCAGCATTTT. The genes are TRBV11-2 and TRBJ1-5; D uncertain. The CDR3 has 16 amino acids. Between the trimmed V and J ends, which lost 4 bases and 6 bases, there was a span of 19 bases. Germline V gene sequence: CDR1 SGHAT, CDR2 FQNNGV.

The sample holds many counts of this clonotype. The chain uses TRBV27 and TRBJ1-1; D remains unclear. CDR3 length: 14 amino acids. Germline CDR1 is MNHEY and CDR2 is SMNVEV (reference sequence). Trimming pared 1 base from V and 1 base from J, leaving 7 bases between. CDR3 sequence: CASSLYRENTEAFF. In nucleotides, the CDR3 is TGTGCCAGCAGTTTATATAGGGAGAACACTGAAGCTTTCTTT.

This clonotype appeared many times. The chain has TRBV6-5 and TRBJ1-1; 9 bases line up with TRBD1. The CDR3 sequence is 14 residues long. Per germline, CDR1 MNHEY and CDR2 SVGAGI. J was trimmed by 4 bases and V by 6 bases; bases with no gene match: 6. CDR3 in amino acids: CASRLGQGSTEAFF. As DNA, the CDR3 is TGTGCCAGCAGGCTAGGACAGGGGAGCACTGAAGCTTTCTTT.

The genes are TRBV13 and TRBJ2-7; D call uncertain. V was clipped by 4 bases and J by 1 base, with 11 bases between them. This CDR3 has 14 residues. Germline CDR1 is PRHDT and CDR2 is FYEKMQ (reference sequence). Here the CDR3 reads CASSSPLKSYEQYF. Written as DNA, the CDR3 is TGTGCCAGCAGCTCCCCTTTGAAATCCTACGAGCAGTACTTC.

V gene TRBV30 combines with J gene TRBJ2-2; D is ambiguous. This CDR3 is built from 12 residues. Germline lookup yields CDR1 GTSNPN and CDR2 SVGIG (reference sequence). The ends were cut back, 1 base at V and 6 bases at J, with 6 bases in the middle. The CDR3 region has the DNA TGTGCCTGGAGTGCCGGCCCCGGGGAGCTGTTTTTT. Encoded protein: CAWSAGPGELFF. Supplemented by reference TRBV30 and TRBJ2-2, the full variable domain reads SQTIHQWPATLVQPVGSPLSLECTVEGTSNPNLYWYRQAAGRGLQLLFYSVGIGQISSEVPQNLSASRPQDRQFILSSKKLLLSDSGFYLCAWSAGPGELFFGEGSRLTVL.

This clonotype was observed many times. The rearrangement uses TRBV11-2 and TRBJ1-2; unclear D gene. The CDR3 extends over 12 amino acids. The V gene lost 1 base and the J gene lost 8 bases, with 8 bases spanning the gap. Germline-derived CDR1 and CDR2 are SGHAT and FQNNGV. CDR3 nucleotide sequence: TGTGCCAGCAGCTTAGTTGCTGACGGCTACACCTTC. Amino acids: CASSLVADGYTF.

This clonotype came up many times. V gene TRBV3-1 combines with J gene TRBJ2-7, with 9 bases lining up with TRBD2. V shed 0 bases and J 0 bases; nucleotides not matched to a gene: 0. Per germline, CDR1 LGHDT and CDR2 YNNKEL (reference sequence). This CDR3 is 15 amino acids long. CDR3 sequence (DNA): TGTGCCAGCAGCCAAGAGACTAGCGGCTCCTACGAGCAGTACTTC. This gives the protein CASSQETSGSYEQYF.

This clonotype has at least ten counts. This rearrangement joins TRBV20-1 to TRBJ2-2, with 9 bases lining up with TRBD2. Germline CDR1 and CDR2: DFQATT and SNEGSKA (reference sequence). With V trimmed by 1 base and J by 4 bases, 7 bases remained unmatched. The CDR3 runs to 16 residues. The CDR3 sequence is CSARGVLAGITGELFF. The CDR3 DNA sequence: TGCAGTGCTAGAGGGGTGCTAGCGGGAATCACCGGGGAGCTGTTTTTT.

This clonotype was seen ten or more times. The V call is TRBV7-2, the J call TRBJ2-2, with 7 bases aligning to TRBD2. This CDR3 has 17 residues. J gave up 8 bases and V 1 base, and 13 bases lay outside the gene matches. Germline-derived CDR1 and CDR2 are SGHTA and FQGNSA. In DNA form, the CDR3 reads TGTGCCAGCAGCTTAGGCTGGCGGGAGATGGGTACTGGGGAGCTGTTTTTT. Encoded protein: CASSLGWREMGTGELFF.

This clonotype was picked up many times. The chain combines TRBV20-1 with TRBJ1-1, with D unclear. Germline CDR1 DFQATT, CDR2 SNEGSKA (reference sequence). The CDR3 is 14 amino acids. V was clipped by 3 bases and J by 1 base, with 12 bases between them. The CDR3 reads CSASHPGENTEAFF. CDR3 DNA: TGCAGTGCTAGTCATCCCGGGGAGAACACTGAAGCTTTCTTT.

This clonotype was seen ten or more times. The chain uses TRBV12-3 or TRBV12-4 and TRBJ2-5; TRBD2 matches 8 bases. The V segment lost 6 bases and the J segment 5 bases; nucleotides outside the gene matches: 5. The CDR3 is 13 amino acids. CDR3 nucleotide sequence: TGTGCCAGCAGCACGGGGGGGCGCGAGACCCAGTACTTC. Amino acids: CASSTGGRETQYF.

This clonotype came up a few times. J is TRBJ2-7 and V is TRBV11-2, with D perhaps being TRBD1 or TRBD2 (5 bases each). Trimming took off 5 bases at V and 0 bases at J, with 17 bases between the two ends. The CDR3 loop spans 16 amino acids. In germline, CDR1 is SGHAT, CDR2 FQNNGV. CDR3 amino acids: CASSRTGTPGSYEQYF. In nucleotides, the CDR3 is TGTGCCAGCAGCCGGACCGGGACCCCCGGCTCCTACGAGCAGTACTTC.

This sequence joins TRBV5-1 and TRBJ1-6; 9 nucleotides match TRBD1. The junction had 6 bases not matched to a gene; V was cut back by 4 bases and J by 7 bases. The length of the CDR3 is 15 residues. Germline V gene sequence: CDR1 SGHRS, CDR2 YFSETQ. The CDR3 reads CASSRTGAKNSPLHF. CDR3 nucleotides: TGCGCCAGCAGCAGGACAGGGGCTAAAAATTCACCCCTCCACTTT.

This clonotype was observed at least ten times. CDR3 sequence reads: CASGPAETGTKDAFF. The DNA of the CDR3 is TGTGCTAGTGGGCCAGCTGAGACAGGCACTAAAGATGCTTTCTTT. The V gene is TRBV12-5, the J gene TRBJ1-1; D perhaps matches TRBD1 (6 bases). This CDR3 region has 15 residues. CDR1 is LGHNT and CDR2 is FRNRAP in the germline V gene. Between the trimmed V and J ends, which lost 6 bases and 11 bases, there was a span of 25 bases.

This clonotype occurred many times. The conserved phenylalanine or tryptophan normally closing the CDR3 is absent here, so this likely arose from a read error. This chain joins TRBV20-1 and TRBJ1-2; 11 bases agree with TRBD1. The CDR3 has 13 amino acids. The germline CDR1 and CDR2 sequences are DFQATT and SNEGSKA (reference sequence). J gave up 5 bases and V 8 bases, and 7 bases lay outside the gene matches. CDR3 region: CSTGQGARYGYTL. The CDR3 nucleotides read TGCAGTACCGGACAGGGGGCACGGTATGGCTACACCCTC.